This T cell receptor beta chain was retrieved from a study of blood T cell repertoires in COVID-19. Study summary: Specimens from acute and convalescent COVID-19 originated in the United States, Italy and Spain. Sources were T cells, B-cell-depleted T cells, or PBMCs; the material itself was cDNA or gDNA.

Adults between roughly 18 and 95 years of age took part from 20 to 25 US areas. In the original processing: Reference gene primers were amplified, and this amplification served to estimate nucleated cell counts. Assay: immunoSEQ multiplex PCR; the TCRdb copy retains only in-frame clones and omits some. V and J calls and clone size come straight from that table; D and trimming were deduced from the DNA. The table lists about 200,000 clones, 89% of them singletons, with over 2% in the top ten. The sequence derives from a woman aged 35 to 49 with acute COVID-19. The sequencing sample was made of PBMCs or T cells enriched from blood (not recorded which).

CDR3 DNA sequence: TGTGCCAGCAGTTTAGACAGAGCGGGAAACACCATATATTTT. Translated: CASSLDRAGNTIYF. V and J are TRBV28 and TRBJ1-3, with a possible D match to TRBD1 (5 bases). The CDR3 covers 14 residues. Germline V gene sequence: CDR1 MDHEN, CDR2 SYDVKM. Trimming took off 2 bases at V and 4 bases at J, with 9 bases between the two ends.